These T cell receptor beta chains were read from a single sample in a study of radiotherapy plus CTLA-4 blockade in lung cancer. Only in-frame clones appear in the TCRdb table, and some are missing; sequencing was by immunoSEQ multiplex PCR. Counted here are about 12,000 clones, approximately 79% occurring once; the ten biggest clones make up 29%. Sequencing was performed on peripheral blood, taken from a patient treated with radiotherapy plus ipilimumab. These receptors all stem from a human donor with non-small cell lung cancer that progressed on radiotherapy plus ipilimumab. Both conserved end residues are part of each CDR3. A D gene is named only where the DNA matches it firmly.

J gene,V gene,D gene,CDR3 DNA,CDR3 protein
TRBJ2-3,TRBV6-5,TRBD2,TGTGCCAGCAGACGCACTAGCGGGGGGGCCATCCCGCAGTATTTT,CASRRTSGGAIPQYF
TRBJ1-1,TRBV7-9,-,TGTGCCAGCAGACGCCCCATTCCGGGGGGGAACACTGAAGCTTTCTTT,CASRRPIPGGNTEAFF
TRBJ2-2,TRBV14,-,TGTGCCACCGCGAATACCGGGGAGCTGTTTTTT,CATANTGELFF
TRBJ2-7,TRBV5-1,TRBD1,TGCGCCAGCAGCTTGACGGGACAGGGCCCCTACGAGCAGTACTTC,CASSLTGQGPYEQYF
TRBJ1-4,TRBV5-4,-,TGTGCCAGCAGCGGGGGTGGTGAAAAACTGTTTTTT,CASSGGGEKLFF
TRBJ1-1,TRBV27,-,TGTGCCAGCAGTTCCCAGGGAATGAGAGCTGAAGCTTTCTTT,CASSSQGMRAEAFF
TRBJ1-1,TRBV7-7,-,TGTGCTAGCAGCTTAATCAAGGGCACTGAAGCTTTCTTT,CASSLIKGTEAFF
TRBJ1-4,TRBV19,-,TGTGCCAGTAGTAATCGGCAGATTGAAAAACTGTTTTTT,CASSNRQIEKLFF
TRBJ2-1,TRBV7-2,TRBD1,TGTGCCAGCAGCCACGGACAGGCCAATGAGCAGTTCTTC,CASSHGQANEQFF
TRBJ1-2,TRBV5-4,-,TGTGCCAGCAGCGATGACAACCTCGAAGGCTACACCTTC,CASSDDNLEGYTF
TRBJ2-1,TRBV6-4,TRBD2,TGTGCCAGCAGTGACTCCAAAGGACTAGCGGGGGGGCTAAGGAGGTTCAATGAGCAGTTCTTC,CASSDSKGLAGGLRRFNEQFF
TRBJ2-3,TRBV14,-,TGTGCCAGCAGCCCCTGGGGCGGCACAAATACGCAGTATTTT,CASSPWGGTNTQYF
TRBJ2-7,TRBV25-1,TRBD1,TGTGCCAGAAGTGCTGGGACAGGGGGCAATTACGAGCAGTACTTC,CARSAGTGGNYEQYF
TRBJ2-5,TRBV5-4,TRBD2,TGTGCCAGCAGCTTGGACAGCGGGGCCTCGTGGGAGACCCAGTACTTC,CASSLDSGASWETQYF
TRBJ2-3,TRBV18,TRBD2,TGTGCCAGCTCACCACTACGAGTAGGGCTAGCGGGGGGCACAGATACGCAGTATTTT,CASSPLRVGLAGGTDTQYF
TRBJ1-2,TRBV11-2,TRBD1,TGTGCCAGCAGCTTAGGACAGGGGTGGAACTATGGCTACACCTTC,CASSLGQGWNYGYTF